The source of this T cell receptor (beta chain) is a study of shared clonotypes between healthy human individuals. Study context: CD8 memory received one plate per donor, CD8 naive two, CD4 memory three and CD4 naive three. General observations from the study: It was the non-shared clonotypes that had lower generation probabilities than clonotypes shared by all four donors.

Method: immunoSEQ multiplex PCR; TCRdb's copy keeps in-frame clones and lacks some. The sample shows roughly 700,000 clones, under 80% of them seen only once. There were only Caucasian adults among the donors, and all lived in Nashville, Tennessee. A split of CD4+ cells into CD45RA+ naive and CD45RA-negative memory subsets was performed. As regards this clone: Its antigen is still unknown.

Per germline, CDR1 LNHDA and CDR2 SQIVND (reference sequence). Trimming cost V 3 bases and J 0 bases, with 15 bases left between them. The CDR3 is made up of 17 amino acids. Material: memory CD4+ T cells sorted from blood. This sample's subset: CD45RA-negative fraction. The chain joins TRBV19 to TRBJ1-5; D is unclear. The TCR originated in a woman aged 25-40 years in good health. DNA for the CDR3: TGTGCCAGTAGTATGGGAGTAACCGGCTATAGCAATCAGCCCCAGCATTTT. Translating gives CASSMGVTGYSNQPQHF.